The 28 T cell receptor beta chains presented below share a single source sample, sequenced in a study of blood T cell repertoires in COVID-19 (TCRdb year 2020). The protocol used for the library was the immunoSEQ multiplex PCR assay. TCRdb re-hosts the immuneACCESS table, in-frame sequences only. Its copies lack some clones; in the studies checked, an unresolved V gene accounts for under half of them, and the cause for the rest is not known. The sample data list 250,000 to 300,000 clones, and around 90% of these were observed just once. The ten largest clonotypes hold 2.3% of the sample. Material: PBMCs or T cells enriched from blood (not recorded which). These receptors came from a woman aged 40 to 55 with acute COVID-19.

The chain recombines TRBV5-4 with TRBJ2-7; 9 bases are a match to TRBD1. Unmatched junction bases numbered 9, after V lost 4 bases and J lost 7 bases. Germline-derived CDR1 and CDR2 are SGHNT and YYREEE (reference sequence). This CDR3 has 14 residues. This CDR3 reads CASSPLQGAREQYF. The CDR3 nucleotides read TGTGCCAGCAGCCCCCTACAGGGGGCCCGGGAGCAGTACTTC.

This chain connects TRBV3-1 (or the pseudogene TRBV3-2) to TRBJ2-1; 7 bases are shared with TRBD2. The CDR3 totals 16 residues. The trim removed 3 bases at V and 4 bases at J, leaving 9 bases unmatched. Germline CDR1 reads LGHDT; CDR2 reads YNNKEL (reference sequence). CDR3 region: CASSQPPSGGYNEQFF. The CDR3 nucleotides are TGTGCCAGCAGCCAGCCACCTAGCGGAGGTTACAATGAGCAGTTCTTC.

V usage is TRBV27 and J usage is TRBJ1-1; 8 nucleotides line up with TRBD1. Germline CDR1 and CDR2: MNHEY and SMNVEV (reference sequence). V shed 2 bases, J shed 5 bases, and the junction held 7 bases outside the gene matches. The CDR3 contains 15 residues. CDR3 region: CASSLSAGGWTEAFF. The CDR3 DNA sequence: TGTGCCAGCAGTTTAAGTGCAGGGGGCTGGACTGAAGCTTTCTTT.

V is TRBV4-2 and J is TRBJ2-3, with D perhaps matching TRBD2 (6 bases). The germline gives CDR1 LGHNA, CDR2 YNFKEQ. The CDR3 has 16 amino acids. Trimming left V 0 bases short and J 3 bases short, with 13 bases between. Written as DNA, the CDR3 is TGTGCCAGCAGCCAAGATGCCGGGAGACGGACAGATACGCAGTATTTT. The encoded protein is CASSQDAGRRTDTQYF.

The chain carries TRBV4-3 and TRBJ2-3; 8 bases are shared with TRBD2. Germline CDR1 reads LGHNA; CDR2 reads YSLEER. Trimming removed 2 bases from V and 1 base from J; junction bases left unmatched: 8. This CDR3 contains 17 residues. Here the CDR3 DNA reads TGCGCCAGCAGCCAAACTCCGGGGGGGGAGGGCACAGATACGCAGTATTTT. Translated, it gives CASSQTPGGEGTDTQYF.

The chain recombines TRBV9 with TRBJ1-6; D remains ambiguous. The CDR3 spans 18 residues. V was clipped by 0 bases and J by 6 bases, with 19 bases between them. Germline V CDR1 and CDR2: SGDLS, YYNGEE. In DNA form, the CDR3 reads TGTGCCAGCAGCGTAGATGTTTCGAGGGATCCCTCTAATTCACCCCTCCACTTT. This translates into CASSVDVSRDPSNSPLHF.

The rearrangement uses TRBV5-1 and TRBJ2-5; TRBD2 agrees at 12 bases. V gave up 3 bases and J gave up 4 bases; unmatched junction bases: 4. This CDR3 is built from 15 residues. The V gene's germline CDR1 is SGHRS and CDR2 YFSETQ. The CDR3 protein is CASSWTSGMGETQYF. DNA of the CDR3: TGCGCCAGCAGCTGGACTAGCGGGATGGGAGAGACCCAGTACTTC.

CDR3 residues: CASSYDTDGGSPLHF. The CDR3, as DNA: TGTGCCAGCAGTTACGACACGGACGGGGGGTCACCCCTCCACTTT. The chain joins TRBV6-6 to TRBJ1-6; tentatively, D is TRBD1 (5 bases). The germline V gene encodes CDR1 MNHNY and CDR2 SVGAGI (reference sequence). CDR3 size: 15 residues. The V and J ends lost 2 bases and 10 bases respectively, with 15 bases between them.

Concerning this clone itself: Relative to the germline gene, one junction end is altered; a read error may explain this. The CDR3 protein is CASSYRGQTNF. The CDR3 region has the DNA TGTGCCAGCAGCTATAGGGGACAGACAAACTTC. V usage is TRBV11-2 and J usage is TRBJ2-7; 7 nucleotides align to TRBD1. Germline V gene data show CDR1 as SGHAT and CDR2 as FQNNGV. This CDR3 contains 11 residues. The whole variable domain, filled in from reference TRBV11-2 and TRBJ2-7, reads EAGVAQSPRYKIIEKRQSVAFWCNPISGHATLYWYQQILGQGPKLLIQFQNNGVVDDSQLPKDRFSAERLKGVDSTLKIQPAKLEDSAVYLCASSYRGQTNFGPGTRLTVT.

The rearrangement joins TRBV2 to TRBJ2-3; TRBD2 aligns across 11 bases. Germline assignment: CDR1 SNHLY and CDR2 FYNNEI. The V segment lost 3 bases and the J segment 7 bases; nucleotides outside the gene matches: 6. This CDR3 is 15 amino acids long. CDR3 bases: TGTGCCAGCAGTGATCCTAGCGGGGGGCCGAATACGCAGTATTTT. This encodes CASSDPSGGPNTQYF.

CDR3 bases: TGTGCCAGCAGTTACTCTACGAGGCTAGGCTCCTACGAGCAGTACTTC. Protein sequence: CASSYSTRLGSYEQYF. J is TRBJ2-7 and V is TRBV6-2 or TRBV6-3; D is unclear. The CDR3 contains 16 residues. V dropped 0 bases and J dropped 0 bases, with 12 bases sitting between them. Germline-derived CDR1 and CDR2 are MNHEY and SVGEGT.

This clone was recorded once. This chain uses TRBV19 with TRBJ1-1; no reliable D call. The germline gives CDR1 LNHDA, CDR2 SQIVND (reference sequence). V lost 1 base, J lost 1 base, and 4 bases lay in between. This CDR3 contains 13 residues. Here the CDR3 reads CASSIVRNTEAFF. CDR3 nucleotide sequence: TGTGCCAGTAGTATAGTGCGGAACACTGAAGCTTTCTTT.

The chain recombines TRBV7-9 with TRBJ2-2; 9 bases map to TRBD1. This CDR3 comprises 16 residues. Trimming removed 2 bases from V and 3 bases from J; junction bases left unmatched: 4. Per germline, CDR1 SEHNR and CDR2 FQNEAQ (reference sequence). The CDR3 protein is CASSLLGQGDTGELFF. The CDR3 region has the DNA TGTGCCAGCAGCTTACTGGGACAGGGAGACACCGGGGAGCTGTTTTTT.

In its sample, this clone was seen a few times. The chain uses TRBV5-4 and TRBJ2-7; 8 bases are shared with TRBD1. The germline gives CDR1 SGHNT, CDR2 YYREEE (reference sequence). The V segment lost 2 bases and the J segment 4 bases; nucleotides outside the gene matches: 5. CDR3 length: 14 amino acids. In DNA, the CDR3 is TGTGCCAGCAGCTTTGCACAGGGGGGTTACGAGCAGTACTTC. It encodes CASSFAQGGYEQYF.

The chain uses TRBV18 and TRBJ1-1; no clear D gene. V lost 3 bases and J lost 6, with 8 bases in between. Looked up from germline, CDR1 is KGHSH and CDR2 is LQKENI. CDR3 size: 12 residues. CDR3 region: CASSPNYSEAFF. The DNA of the CDR3 is TGTGCCAGCTCACCGAATTACTCTGAAGCTTTCTTT.

V gene TRBV25-1 combines with J gene TRBJ2-7; 8 nucleotides match TRBD1. Looked up from germline, CDR1 is MGHDK and CDR2 is SYGVNS. Trimming at V came to 3 bases and at J to 2 bases, leaving 3 bases not matched to a gene. The CDR3 sequence is 14 residues long. CDR3 DNA sequence: TGTGCCAGCAGTGAGAAACAGGGGGCCTACGAGCAGTACTTC. It translates to CASSEKQGAYEQYF.

The chain recombines TRBV24-1 with TRBJ1-2; D remains ambiguous. The ends were cut back, 2 bases at V and 10 bases at J, with 7 bases in the middle. This CDR3 comprises 11 residues. Germline CDR1 and CDR2: KGHDR and SFDVKD. This CDR3 reads CATSDYYSYTF. The CDR3, as DNA: TGTGCCACCAGTGATTACTACTCCTACACCTTC.

CDR3 sequence (DNA): TGTGCCAGCAGTTACTCGAGTCCCGGGGAGCTGTTTTTT. Translation: CASSYSSPGELFF. The J gene is TRBJ2-2, the V gene TRBV6-6; unclear D gene. Trimming shortened V by 0 bases and J by 6 bases, and 5 bases separated the two germline ends. CDR1 MNHNY and CDR2 SVGAGI come from the germline V gene (reference sequence). The CDR3 is 13 amino acids.

V gene TRBV9 combines with J gene TRBJ2-3; maybe TRBD2 (5 bases). Germline CDR1 SGDLS, CDR2 YYNGEE. The germline V and J ends were trimmed by 0 bases and 7 bases, with 12 bases remaining between them. The CDR3 sequence is 14 residues long. The CDR3 here is CASSVVSGANTQYF. The CDR3 DNA reads as TGTGCCAGCAGCGTAGTAAGCGGAGCCAATACGCAGTATTTT.

J is TRBJ2-1 and V is TRBV6-2 or TRBV6-3, with a tentative D call TRBD2 (6 bases). The CDR3 totals 18 residues. V gave up 0 bases and J gave up 2 bases, with 17 bases separating them. Germline assignment: CDR1 MNHEY and CDR2 SVGEGT. CDR3 residues: CASSYSLDSGVTYNEQFF. The CDR3 DNA is TGTGCCAGCAGTTACTCCCTCGATAGCGGAGTCACCTACAATGAGCAGTTCTTC.

CDR3 sequence (DNA): TGTGCCAGCAGTTACTCCCCGAGCGGGGGACTCTACAATGAGCAGTTCTTC. As protein: CASSYSPSGGLYNEQFF. This chain joins TRBV6-2 or TRBV6-3 and TRBJ2-1, with TRBD2 matching over 8 bases. Germline V gene sequence: CDR1 MNHEY, CDR2 SVGEGT. The CDR3 length is 17 residues. J gave up 3 bases and V 0 bases, and 7 bases lay outside the gene matches.

The V and J genes are TRBV27 and TRBJ2-5; TRBD2 matches 11 bases. Losses at the gene ends were 5 bases for V and 5 bases for J; bases not matched to a gene: 7. Germline CDR1 is MNHEY and CDR2 is SMNVEV (reference sequence). The CDR3 sequence is 15 residues long. CDR3 loop: CASSLRTSGSETQYF. CDR3 sequence (DNA): TGTGCCAGCAGTCTCCGGACTAGCGGGTCGGAGACCCAGTACTTC.

DNA of the CDR3: TGTGCCAGCAGCTTAAGTGCCGGACTCCATGTCTACACCTTC. This codes for CASSLSAGLHVYTF. The chain uses TRBV7-9 and TRBJ1-2, with no clear D. Trimming took off 2 bases at V and 10 bases at J, with 17 bases between the two ends. The germline CDR1 and CDR2 sequences are SEHNR and FQNEAQ (reference sequence). The CDR3 spans 14 residues.

The chain employs TRBV5-4 and TRBJ2-1, with 9 nucleotides matching TRBD1. The J segment lost 9 bases and the V segment lost 0 bases, leaving 7 bases of the junction unmatched. CDR1 and CDR2 from the germline V gene are SGHNT and YYREEE (reference sequence). The CDR3 covers 15 residues. CDR3 DNA: TGTGCCAGCAGCTTGGGGGACAGGGACATGGGTGAGCAGTTCTTC. It yields the protein CASSLGDRDMGEQFF.

The chain recombines TRBV5-1 with TRBJ2-3; perhaps TRBD2 as D (6 bases). The CDR3 extends over 16 amino acids. V lost 4 bases to trimming and J lost 2 bases, with 17 bases between them. Germline V CDR1 and CDR2: SGHRS, YFSETQ. The CDR3 loop reads CASSPRIGGYTDTQYF. The CDR3 DNA follows: TGCGCCAGCAGCCCCCGGATTGGGGGGTACACAGATACGCAGTATTTT. Together with reference TRBV5-1 and TRBJ2-3, the CDR3 gives the full variable domain: KAGVTQTPRYLIKTRGQQVTLSCSPISGHRSVSWYQQTPGQGLQFLFEYFSETQRNKGNFPGRFSGRQFSNSRSEMNVSTLELGDSALYLCASSPRIGGYTDTQYFGPGTRLTVL.

The CDR3 loop reads CASSDQAGVPHNEQFF. The CDR3 nucleotides are TGTGCCAGCAGTGACCAAGCGGGAGTACCCCACAATGAGCAGTTCTTC. The V call is TRBV2, the J call TRBJ2-1, with 8 nucleotides matching TRBD2. This CDR3 spans 16 amino acids. The V segment lost 3 bases and the J segment 5 bases; nucleotides outside the gene matches: 9. CDR1 and CDR2 from the germline V gene are SNHLY and FYNNEI.

The rearrangement joins TRBV27 to TRBJ2-7, with D possibly matching TRBD2 (6 bases). The V gene lost 8 bases and the J gene lost 1 base, with 12 bases spanning the gap. The CDR3 contains 13 residues. Germline lookup yields CDR1 MNHEY and CDR2 SMNVEV (reference sequence). CDR3 sequence: CASGRGRSYEQYF. The CDR3 DNA follows: TGTGCCAGCGGCCGTGGGAGGTCCTACGAGCAGTACTTC.

The chain is built from TRBV15 and TRBJ1-2, with D possibly TRBD1 on 5 matching bases. Trimming removed 0 bases from V and 4 bases from J, with 9 bases in between. The germline CDR1 and CDR2 sequences are LNHNV and YYDKDF (reference sequence). The CDR3 loop spans 14 amino acids. The chain's CDR3 is CATSREGVPYGYTF. Here the CDR3 DNA reads TGTGCCACCAGCAGAGAAGGGGTCCCCTATGGCTACACCTTC.